This T cell receptor (beta chain) was found in a study of blood T cells in healthy people across ages. Findings of the study overall: A roughly linear fall in TCR beta diversity per million T cells was seen with increasing age.

The CDR3 length is 13 residues. Germline V CDR1 and CDR2: LNHNV, YYDKDF (reference sequence). On this clonotype itself: Its target is unknown.

A J-beta primer mix and a sample-barcoded 5' primer were used in a second PCR of about 7 to 12 cycles. TCRdb ran MiXCR on the 5' RACE reads and lists one entry per CDR3 protein. The sample contains 900,000 to 950,000 distinct CDR3 sequences, just under 30% of which appear only once. Isolating PBMCs gave at least 6.5 million of these cells per sample. The same specimen was also included in a second study, on T cells of mothers and their children. This second study says: Related mother-child pairs shared marginally more repertoire than unrelated pairs, though not significantly.

The V call is TRBV15, the J call TRBJ2-5; a possible D gene is TRBD1 (5 bases). The end of the DNA fits TRBJ2-7 better, so the J call may be wrong. This receptor was obtained from a woman in her 40s in good health. The sequencing sample was made of blood. Written as DNA, the CDR3 is TGTGCCACCAGCGGTAGGACAAATCGCGAGCAGTACTTC. Encoded protein: CATSGRTNREQYF.